A single sample gave rise to the 15 T cell receptor beta chains below, sequenced in a study of blood T cell repertoires in COVID-19. Measured with immunoSEQ multiplex PCR; TCRdb has only the in-frame clones, and not every one. The sample records about 150,000 clones, 75% to 85% being singletons. Sequencing was done on a sample of peripheral blood. The receptors originated from a woman between 55 and 75 years old with COVID-19, enrolled during active disease.

This clone has a handful of counts. V usage is TRBV14 and J usage is TRBJ1-2; D remains ambiguous. V was clipped by 6 bases and J by 2 bases, with 7 bases between them. The CDR3 extends over 12 amino acids. CDR1 is SGHDN and CDR2 is FVKESK in the germline V gene. The CDR3 region has the DNA TGTGCCAGCAGTGAACAGAACTATGGCTACACCTTC. It translates to CASSEQNYGYTF.

The J gene is TRBJ1-2, the V gene TRBV15; D is possibly TRBD1 (5 bases). The CDR3 consists of 14 residues. With 4 bases removed from V and 2 bases from J, the gap between germline ends came to 11 bases. In germline, CDR1 is LNHNV, CDR2 YYDKDF (reference sequence). The CDR3 reads CATSISKGNYGYTF. As DNA, the CDR3 is TGTGCCACCAGCATCTCAAAGGGGAACTATGGCTACACCTTC.

The chain employs TRBV6-5 and TRBJ2-3, with a possible D match to TRBD1 (6 bases). CDR3 length equals 14 residues. V lost 7 bases to trimming and J lost 2 bases, with 13 bases between them. Per germline, CDR1 MNHEY and CDR2 SVGAGI. This chain's CDR3 is CASKKQGVTDTQYF. The CDR3, as DNA: TGTGCCAGCAAAAAACAGGGCGTCACAGATACGCAGTATTTT.

This clone was detected only once. V is TRBV5-1 and J is TRBJ2-5; weak D call: TRBD2 (5 bases). Between the trimmed V and J ends, which lost 9 bases and 4 bases, there was a span of 25 bases. CDR3 size: 16 residues. Germline V lookup: CDR1 SGHRS, CDR2 YFSETQ. The CDR3 nucleotides are TGCGCCACCAGAAGGACGTTTAACGGGGTGGCAGAGACCCAGTACTTC. Protein product: CATRRTFNGVAETQYF.

The V call is TRBV9, the J call TRBJ1-3; unclear D gene. Deletions cut 4 bases from V and 0 bases from J, with 11 bases between. The CDR3 is made up of 15 amino acids. Germline V gives CDR1 SGDLS, CDR2 YYNGEE. DNA of the CDR3: TGTGCCAGCAGCCCCCGACATTACTCTGGAAACACCATATATTTT. Translated: CASSPRHYSGNTIYF.

The chain is built from TRBV27 and TRBJ1-3; tentatively, D is TRBD1 (6 bases). V lost 5 bases and J 3 bases, leaving 14 bases between the germline ends. This CDR3 has 15 amino acids. CDR1 and CDR2 (germline): MNHEY, SMNVEV (reference sequence). CDR3 nucleotide sequence: TGTGCCAGCAGTCCGACAGGCCCCTTTGGAAACACCATATATTTT. This gives the protein CASSPTGPFGNTIYF.

This chain connects TRBV7-8 to TRBJ1-2; D gene ambiguous. This CDR3 has 14 residues. Per the germline V gene, CDR1 is SGHVS and CDR2 is FQNEAQ. Trimming pared 0 bases from V and 4 bases from J, leaving 9 bases between. The CDR3 DNA sequence: TGTGCCAGCAGCTTAGCTGGGCTTTCCTATGGCTACACCTTC. Encoded protein: CASSLAGLSYGYTF.

The rearrangement uses TRBV18 and TRBJ2-3, with 7 bases identical to TRBD1. CDR3 length: 17 residues. Germline V lookup: CDR1 KGHSH, CDR2 LQKENI. V dropped 6 bases and J dropped 4; count of bases not matched to a gene: 16. The CDR3 DNA is TGTGCCAGCTCCCTGCTCCGACAGGGAGATCGTCCAGATACGCAGTATTTT. Amino acids: CASSLLRQGDRPDTQYF.

The chain has TRBV7-2 and TRBJ2-2; 9 nucleotides match TRBD1. The CDR3 has 16 amino acids. CDR1 is SGHTA, CDR2 FQGNSA, per germline. The V segment lost 5 bases and the J segment 6 bases; nucleotides outside the gene matches: 10. The CDR3 loop reads CASSHGGTGYPGELFF. The CDR3 DNA reads as TGTGCCAGCAGCCATGGGGGGACAGGGTATCCCGGGGAGCTGTTTTTT.

The rearrangement uses TRBV6-5 and TRBJ1-2; D perhaps matches TRBD1 (6 bases). The CDR3 is 14 amino acids. Germline assignment: CDR1 MNHEY and CDR2 SVGAGI. Deletions cut 6 bases from V and 2 bases from J, with 13 bases between. This CDR3 is CASSQGDMNYGYTF. In DNA form, the CDR3 reads TGTGCCAGCAGCCAAGGGGACATGAACTATGGCTACACCTTC.

This clone was recorded once. The chain combines TRBV5-4 with TRBJ2-3; tentative D call: TRBD1 (5 bases). Germline CDR1 and CDR2: SGHNT and YYREEE (reference sequence). V gave up 4 bases and J gave up 5 bases, with 11 bases separating them. CDR3 length: 13 residues. The CDR3 sequence: CASSATGGDTQYF. DNA for the CDR3: TGTGCCAGCAGCGCTACAGGCGGAGATACGCAGTATTTT.

This chain links TRBV19 with TRBJ2-3; a weak D match, TRBD1 (5 bases). The V end was cut by 3 bases, the J end by 4 bases, with 17 bases between. Looked up from germline, CDR1 is LNHDA and CDR2 is SQIVND (reference sequence). This CDR3 spans 16 amino acids. The CDR3 DNA follows: TGTGCCAGTAGTATTAGGGCAGGGCCGGTTGCAGATACGCAGTATTTT. This sequence encodes CASSIRAGPVADTQYF.

The V call is TRBV11-3, the J call TRBJ2-1; 13 bases are shared with TRBD2. Unmatched junction bases numbered 6, after V lost 4 bases and J lost 6 bases. Germline CDR1 SGHNT, CDR2 YENEEA. The CDR3 consists of 16 residues. CDR3 region: CASSSTSGRLSNEQFF. In DNA, the CDR3 is TGTGCCAGCAGCTCGACTAGCGGGAGGTTGTCCAATGAGCAGTTCTTC.

The rearrangement joins TRBV9 to TRBJ2-5, with TRBD2 matching over 11 bases. V lost 3 bases and J lost 9; bases outside the gene matches: 13. The CDR3 has 16 residues. CDR1 and CDR2 (germline): SGDLS, YYNGEE. In DNA, the CDR3 is TGTGCCAGCAGCGCACCCGGGACTAGCGGCTCAGGGGCCCAGTACTTC. It encodes CASSAPGTSGSGAQYF.

The chain links TRBV19 to TRBJ1-2; 8 nucleotides align to TRBD1. V trimming: 8 bases; J trimming: 6 bases; junction bases outside the gene matches: 17. Per the germline V gene, CDR1 is LNHDA and CDR2 is SQIVND (reference sequence). The CDR3 sequence is 16 residues long. The CDR3 sequence: CASGYLEGGQVHGYTF. CDR3 nucleotide sequence: TGTGCCAGTGGCTATCTCGAGGGGGGACAGGTGCATGGCTACACCTTC.